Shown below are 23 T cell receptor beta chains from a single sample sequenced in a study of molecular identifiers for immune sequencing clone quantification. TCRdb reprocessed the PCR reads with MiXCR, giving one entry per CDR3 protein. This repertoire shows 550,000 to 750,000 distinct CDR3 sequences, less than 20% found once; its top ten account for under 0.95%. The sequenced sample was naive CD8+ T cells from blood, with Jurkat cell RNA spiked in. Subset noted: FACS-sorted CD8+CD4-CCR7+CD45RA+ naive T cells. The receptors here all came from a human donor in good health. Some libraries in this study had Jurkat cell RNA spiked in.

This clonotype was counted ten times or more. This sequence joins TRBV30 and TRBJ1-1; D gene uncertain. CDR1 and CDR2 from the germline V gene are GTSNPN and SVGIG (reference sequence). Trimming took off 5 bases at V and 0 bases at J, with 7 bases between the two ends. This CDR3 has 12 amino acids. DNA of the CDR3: TGTGCCTGGGGAAGGATGAACACTGAAGCTTTCTTT. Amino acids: CAWGRMNTEAFF. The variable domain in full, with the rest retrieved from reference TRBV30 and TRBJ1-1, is SQTIHQWPATLVQPVGSPLSLECTVEGTSNPNLYWYRQAAGRGLQLLFYSVGIGQISSEVPQNLSASRPQDRQFILSSKKLLLSDSGFYLCAWGRMNTEAFFGQGTRLTVV.

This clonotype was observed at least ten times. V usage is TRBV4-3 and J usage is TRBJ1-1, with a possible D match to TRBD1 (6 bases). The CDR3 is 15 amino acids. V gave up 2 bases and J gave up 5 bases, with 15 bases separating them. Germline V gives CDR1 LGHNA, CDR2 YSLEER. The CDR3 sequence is CASSQTQGYRTEAFF. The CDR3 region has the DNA TGCGCCAGCAGCCAAACACAGGGTTACAGGACTGAAGCTTTCTTT.

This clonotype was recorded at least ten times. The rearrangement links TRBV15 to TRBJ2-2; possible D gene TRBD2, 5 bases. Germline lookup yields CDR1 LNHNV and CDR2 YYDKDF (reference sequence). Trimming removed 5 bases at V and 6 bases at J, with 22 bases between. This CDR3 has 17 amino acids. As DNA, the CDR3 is TGTGCCACCAGCCCTACCGGGATTCGGCCCACCGCCGGGGAGCTGTTTTTT. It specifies CATSPTGIRPTAGELFF.

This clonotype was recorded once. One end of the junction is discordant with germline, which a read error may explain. The CDR3 is CASSADTGEPFF. The CDR3 DNA reads TGTGCCAGCAGTGCAGACACCGGGGAGCCGTTTTTT. This chain links TRBV9 with TRBJ2-2, with a weak D call TRBD2 (5 bases). The CDR3 has 12 amino acids. CDR1 is SGDLS and CDR2 is YYNGEE in the germline V gene.

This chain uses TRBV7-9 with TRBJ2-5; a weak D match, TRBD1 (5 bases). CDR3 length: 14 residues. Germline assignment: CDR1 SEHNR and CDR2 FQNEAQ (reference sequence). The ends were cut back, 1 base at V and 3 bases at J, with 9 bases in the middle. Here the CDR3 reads CASSLGAGKETQYF. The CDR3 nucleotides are TGTGCCAGCAGCTTAGGGGCAGGGAAAGAGACCCAGTACTTC.

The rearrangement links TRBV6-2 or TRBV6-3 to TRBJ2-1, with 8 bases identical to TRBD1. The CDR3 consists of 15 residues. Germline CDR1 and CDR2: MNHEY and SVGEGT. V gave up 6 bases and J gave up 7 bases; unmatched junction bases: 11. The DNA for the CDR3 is TGTGCCAGCAGACCCCGACAGGGGAGGAGGAATGAGCAGTTCTTC. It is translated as CASRPRQGRRNEQFF.

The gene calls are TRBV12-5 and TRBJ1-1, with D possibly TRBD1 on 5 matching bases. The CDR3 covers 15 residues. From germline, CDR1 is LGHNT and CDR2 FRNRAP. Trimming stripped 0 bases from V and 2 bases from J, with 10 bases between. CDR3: CASGLVLGPNTEAFF. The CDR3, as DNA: TGTGCTAGTGGTTTGGTTCTGGGGCCAAACACTGAAGCTTTCTTT.

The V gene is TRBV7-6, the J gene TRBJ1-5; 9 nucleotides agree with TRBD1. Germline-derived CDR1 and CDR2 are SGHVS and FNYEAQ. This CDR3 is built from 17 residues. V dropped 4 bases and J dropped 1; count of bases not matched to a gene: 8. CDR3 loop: CASSSYSGQGSNQPQHF. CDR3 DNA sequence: TGTGCCAGCAGCTCTTACTCGGGACAGGGAAGCAATCAGCCCCAGCATTTT.

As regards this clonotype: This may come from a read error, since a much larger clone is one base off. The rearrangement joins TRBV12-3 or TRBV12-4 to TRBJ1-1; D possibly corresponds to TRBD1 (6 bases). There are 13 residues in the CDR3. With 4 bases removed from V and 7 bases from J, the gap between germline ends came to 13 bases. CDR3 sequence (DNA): TGTGCCAGCAGTTCGAAAAACAGGGATGAAGCTTTCTTT. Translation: CASSSKNRDEAFF.

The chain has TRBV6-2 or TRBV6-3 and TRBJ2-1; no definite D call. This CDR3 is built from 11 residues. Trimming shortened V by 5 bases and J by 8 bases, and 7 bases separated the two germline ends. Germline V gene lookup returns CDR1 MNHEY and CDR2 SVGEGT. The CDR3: CASSHDYEQFF. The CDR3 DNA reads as TGTGCCAGCAGTCACGACTATGAGCAGTTCTTC.

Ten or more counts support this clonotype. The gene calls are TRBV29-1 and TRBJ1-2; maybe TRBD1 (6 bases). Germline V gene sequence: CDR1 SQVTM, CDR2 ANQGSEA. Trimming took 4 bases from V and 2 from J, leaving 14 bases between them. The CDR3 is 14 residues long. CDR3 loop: CSVVVAGQNYGYTF. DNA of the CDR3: TGCAGCGTTGTCGTTGCCGGACAGAACTATGGCTACACCTTC.

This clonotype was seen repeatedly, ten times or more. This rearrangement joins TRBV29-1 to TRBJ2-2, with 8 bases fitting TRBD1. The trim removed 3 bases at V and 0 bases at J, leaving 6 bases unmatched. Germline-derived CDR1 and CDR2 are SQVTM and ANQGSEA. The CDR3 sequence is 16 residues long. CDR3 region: CSVETGQESNTGELFF. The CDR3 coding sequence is TGCAGCGTTGAGACGGGACAGGAATCGAACACCGGGGAGCTGTTTTTT.

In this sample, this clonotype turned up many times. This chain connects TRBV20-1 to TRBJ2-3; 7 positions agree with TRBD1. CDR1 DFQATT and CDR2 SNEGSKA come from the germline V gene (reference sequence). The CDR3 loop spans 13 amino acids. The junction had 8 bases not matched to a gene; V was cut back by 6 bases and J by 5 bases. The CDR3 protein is CSAPGQQLDTQYF. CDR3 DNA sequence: TGCAGTGCCCCGGGACAGCAACTAGATACGCAGTATTTT.

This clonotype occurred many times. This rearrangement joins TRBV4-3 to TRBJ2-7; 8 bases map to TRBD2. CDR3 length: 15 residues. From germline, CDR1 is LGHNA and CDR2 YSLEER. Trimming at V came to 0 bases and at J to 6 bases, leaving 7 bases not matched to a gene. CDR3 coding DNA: TGCGCCAGCAGCCAAGACATAGCGGGAAGGGGCGAGCAGTACTTC. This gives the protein CASSQDIAGRGEQYF.

The CDR3 nucleotides are TGTGCCTGGAGTGGTCTAATAGACAGGGAGAAATCCTACAATGAGCAGTTCTTC. It encodes CAWSGLIDREKSYNEQFF. The chain links TRBV30 to TRBJ2-1, with TRBD1 matching 7 bases. The V gene's germline CDR1 is GTSNPN and CDR2 SVGIG (reference sequence). Trimming took 1 base from V and 1 from J; bases not matched to a gene: 13. The CDR3 sequence is 18 residues long.

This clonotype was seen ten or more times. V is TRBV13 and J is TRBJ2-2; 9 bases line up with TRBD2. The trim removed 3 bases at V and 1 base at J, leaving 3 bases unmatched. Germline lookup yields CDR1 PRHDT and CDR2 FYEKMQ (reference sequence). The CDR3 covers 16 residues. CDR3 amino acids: CASSFWRGGNTGELFF. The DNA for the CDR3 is TGTGCCAGCAGCTTTTGGCGGGGGGGGAACACCGGGGAGCTGTTTTTT.

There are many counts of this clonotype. The CDR3, as DNA: TGTGCCAGCAGCCCCGTGACAGGGCCCTACGAGCAGTACTTC. Protein product: CASSPVTGPYEQYF. The chain carries TRBV11-2 and TRBJ2-7, with 7 bases fitting TRBD1. J was trimmed by 2 bases and V by 5 bases; bases with no gene match: 6. Germline assignment: CDR1 SGHAT and CDR2 FQNNGV. The CDR3 is made up of 14 amino acids.

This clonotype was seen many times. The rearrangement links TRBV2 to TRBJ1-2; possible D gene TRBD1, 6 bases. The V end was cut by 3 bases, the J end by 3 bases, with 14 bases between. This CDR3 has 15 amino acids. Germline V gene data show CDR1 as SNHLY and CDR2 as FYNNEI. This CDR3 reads CASSESDRSYYGYTF. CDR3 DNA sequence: TGTGCCAGCAGTGAGTCAGACAGGTCGTACTATGGCTACACCTTC. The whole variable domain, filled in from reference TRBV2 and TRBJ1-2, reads EPEVTQTPSHQVTQMGQEVILRCVPISNHLYFYWYRQILGQKVEFLVSFYNNEISEKSEIFDDQFSVERPDGSNFTLKIRSTKLEDSAMYFCASSESDRSYYGYTFGSGTRLTVV.

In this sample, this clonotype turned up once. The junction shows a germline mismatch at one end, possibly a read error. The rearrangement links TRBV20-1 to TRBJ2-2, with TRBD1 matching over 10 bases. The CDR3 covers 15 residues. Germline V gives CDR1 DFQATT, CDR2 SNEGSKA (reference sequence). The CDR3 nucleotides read TGCAGTGCCCTGGACAGGGGGTCATCGACCGGGGAGCTGCTTTTC. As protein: CSALDRGSSTGELLF.

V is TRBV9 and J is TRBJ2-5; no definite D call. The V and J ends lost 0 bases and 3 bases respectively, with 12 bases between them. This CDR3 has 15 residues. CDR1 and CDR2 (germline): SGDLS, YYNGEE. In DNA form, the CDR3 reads TGTGCCAGCAGCGTAGTGGCAGGTTCTAAAGAGACCCAGTACTTC. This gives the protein CASSVVAGSKETQYF.

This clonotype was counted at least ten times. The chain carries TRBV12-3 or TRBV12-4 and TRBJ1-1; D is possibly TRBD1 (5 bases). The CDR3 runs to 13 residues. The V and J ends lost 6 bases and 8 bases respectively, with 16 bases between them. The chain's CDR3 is CASSSGRRIEAFF. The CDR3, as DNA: TGTGCCAGCAGCTCGGGACGTCGGATCGAAGCTTTCTTT.

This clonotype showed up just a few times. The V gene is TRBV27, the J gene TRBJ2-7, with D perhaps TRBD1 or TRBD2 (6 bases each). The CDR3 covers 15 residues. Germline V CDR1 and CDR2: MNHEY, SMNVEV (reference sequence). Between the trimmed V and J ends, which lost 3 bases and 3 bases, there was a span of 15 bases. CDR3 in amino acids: CASSLYSGGGYEQYF. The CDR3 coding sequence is TGTGCCAGCAGTTTGTACTCCGGGGGCGGCTACGAGCAGTACTTC.

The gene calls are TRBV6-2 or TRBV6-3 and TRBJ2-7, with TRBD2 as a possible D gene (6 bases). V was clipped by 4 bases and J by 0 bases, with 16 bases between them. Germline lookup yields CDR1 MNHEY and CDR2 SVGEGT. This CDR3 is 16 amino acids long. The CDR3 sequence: CASSSVSGTASYEQYF. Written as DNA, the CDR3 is TGTGCCAGCAGTTCAGTTTCCGGGACTGCCTCCTACGAGCAGTACTTC.